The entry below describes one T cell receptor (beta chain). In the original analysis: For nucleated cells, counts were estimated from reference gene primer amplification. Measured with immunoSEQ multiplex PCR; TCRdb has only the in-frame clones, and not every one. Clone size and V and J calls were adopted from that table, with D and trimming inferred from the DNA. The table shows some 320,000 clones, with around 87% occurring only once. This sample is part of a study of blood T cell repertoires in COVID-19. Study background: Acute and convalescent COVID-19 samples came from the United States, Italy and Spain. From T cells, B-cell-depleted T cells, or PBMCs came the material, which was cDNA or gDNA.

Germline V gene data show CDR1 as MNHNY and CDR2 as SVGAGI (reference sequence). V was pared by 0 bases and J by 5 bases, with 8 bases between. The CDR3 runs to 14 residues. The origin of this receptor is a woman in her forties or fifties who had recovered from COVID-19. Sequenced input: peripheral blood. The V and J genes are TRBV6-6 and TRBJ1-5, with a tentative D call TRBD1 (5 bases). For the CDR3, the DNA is TGTGCCAGCAGTTACTCCTGGGGGGATCAGCCCCAGCATTTT. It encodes CASSYSWGDQPQHF.